Listed here are 9 T cell receptor beta chains from one sample, sequenced in a study of cytomegalovirus exposure and HLA in healthy donors. The PCR had 60 Vbeta and 13 Jbeta primers. Data came from immunoSEQ multiplex PCR; TCRdb stores just in-frame clones and leaves some out. The sample holds around 150,000 clones, 84% seen once. Sequencing was done on a sample of PBMCs. These receptors were obtained from a boy between 2 and 10 years old in good health and CMV-seronegative.

This clone was picked up a small number of times. CDR3 bases: TGTGCCAGCAGTTTTTGGGCGGGAGGTAGCACAGATACGCAGTATTTT. Its protein is CASSFWAGGSTDTQYF. V gene TRBV27 combines with J gene TRBJ2-3; 8 bases match TRBD2. The CDR3 length is 16 residues. Germline V lookup: CDR1 MNHEY, CDR2 SMNVEV (reference sequence). V trimming: 3 bases; J trimming: 0 bases; junction bases outside the gene matches: 5.

The chain has TRBV4-1 and TRBJ1-1, with 7 bases lining up with TRBD1. The CDR3 runs 14 residues. CDR1 MGHRA and CDR2 YSYEKL come from the germline V gene. The V segment lost 0 bases and the J segment 10 bases; nucleotides outside the gene matches: 8. CDR3 nucleotide sequence: TGCGCCAGCAGCCAAGATAGGGGGCCCGGCGGAGCTTTCTTT. Encoded protein: CASSQDRGPGGAFF.

The chain joins TRBV7-2 to TRBJ2-1; D remains unclear. The CDR3 contains 16 residues. V was clipped by 8 bases and J by 6 bases, with 23 bases between them. CDR1 is SGHTA and CDR2 is FQGNSA in the germline V gene. CDR3 residues: CASGPTPLQALNEQFF. The DNA of the CDR3 is TGTGCCAGCGGCCCCACTCCCCTTCAGGCCCTCAATGAGCAGTTCTTC.

The genes are TRBV19 and TRBJ1-6; the D gene is possibly TRBD1 (6 bases). Trimming removed 4 bases at V and 7 bases at J, with 14 bases between. Germline CDR1 and CDR2: LNHDA and SQIVND (reference sequence). This CDR3 is built from 15 residues. CDR3 in amino acids: CASSTRGSWNSPLHF. CDR3 DNA sequence: TGTGCCAGTAGTACCAGGGGCAGCTGGAATTCACCCCTCCACTTT.

This chain joins TRBV11-3 and TRBJ2-3; possible D gene TRBD1, 6 bases. Germline CDR1 reads SGHNT; CDR2 reads YENEEA. Trimming removed 5 bases at V and 1 base at J, with 10 bases between. CDR3 length: 14 amino acids. The CDR3 DNA reads as TGTGCCAGCAGCACAGGGATGGGCACAGATACGCAGTATTTT. Translated: CASSTGMGTDTQYF. Supplemented by reference TRBV11-3 and TRBJ2-3, the full variable domain reads EAGVVQSPRYKIIEKKQPVAFWCNPISGHNTLYWYLQNLGQGPELLIRYENEEAVDDSQLPKDRFSAERLKGVDSTLKIQPAELGDSAVYLCASSTGMGTDTQYFGPGTRLTVL.

The V and J genes are TRBV7-6 and TRBJ2-7; no clear D. V shed 1 base and J shed 7 bases, with 11 bases lying between them. The CDR3 runs to 13 residues. CDR1 is SGHVS, CDR2 FNYEAQ, per germline. CDR3 amino acids: CASSLERAGEQYF. The DNA for the CDR3 is TGTGCCAGCAGCTTAGAGCGAGCCGGGGAGCAGTACTTC. The whole variable domain, remainder taken from reference TRBV7-6 and TRBJ2-7, is GAGVSQSPRYKVTKRGQDVALRCDPISGHVSLYWYRQALGQGPEFLTYFNYEAQQDKSGLPNDRFSAERPEGSISTLTIQRTEQRDSAMYRCASSLERAGEQYFGPGTRLTVT.

The gene calls are TRBV4-1 and TRBJ2-1, with TRBD1 as a possible D gene (5 bases). CDR3 length equals 17 residues. Germline V CDR1 and CDR2: MGHRA, YSYEKL. Trimming removed 1 base from V and 9 bases from J, with 22 bases in between. CDR3 nucleotide sequence: TGCGCCAGCAGCCAAGGGACCGACTGTTGCCCCCAGGGTGAGCAGTTCTTC. It codes for CASSQGTDCCPQGEQFF.

The V and J genes are TRBV29-1 and TRBJ2-7; D is possibly TRBD2 (6 bases). The germline V and J ends were trimmed by 1 base and 7 bases, with 11 bases remaining between them. Germline CDR1 is SQVTM and CDR2 is ANQGSEA. The CDR3 spans 12 residues. The CDR3, as DNA: TGCAGCGTTGAAGGTCAGACTAGGGAGCAGTACTTC. It is translated as CSVEGQTREQYF.

This clone turned up a few times. The rearrangement links TRBV4-2 to TRBJ2-1, with TRBD2 as a possible D gene (5 bases). The CDR3 sequence is 17 residues long. V lost 0 bases and J lost 3, with 15 bases in between. The germline V gene encodes CDR1 LGHNA and CDR2 YNFKEQ. The CDR3 nucleotides read TGTGCCAGCAGCCAAGAGTCCCTAGGAGGTGGCTACAATGAGCAGTTCTTC. Its translation is CASSQESLGGGYNEQFF.